This T cell receptor beta chain was captured in a study of HIV-infected patients and healthy controls (dated by TCRdb to 2013 to 2016). The method behind the library was 5' RACE. These reads were obtained on an Illumina MiSeq. Starting from the raw public reads, TCRdb applied fastp trimming at Q25, assembled clones with MiXCR and retained in-frame beta chains. Rows with one shared CDR3 protein collapse into an entry with the most common genes and DNA. The sample table lists about 67,000 distinct CDR3 sequences, about 16% of them with a count of one. The ten most abundant clones make up 4.5% to 7% of the sample. This clonotype showed up just once. The clone's antigen remains unknown. No base quality values were provided; no much bigger clone lies one nucleotide off. One read is thin evidence. V is cut by 2 bases and J by 10 bases, and the space between the germline ends is 17 bases. The germline V gene (reference sequence) sets CDR1 to MNHEY and CDR2 to SMNVEV. The CDR3 goes from the cysteine to the phenylalanine over 15 residues. The only DNA kept is the CDR3, 45 bases in frame from the first base.

Source material: CD4+ T cells from blood. This TCR was recovered from a human donor in good health. Recombination joined TRBV27 with TRBJ1-4; a weak D assignment points to TRBD1 (5 bases agree). The CDR3 corresponds to CASSLMAPGLGKLFF. The bases are TGTGCCAGCAGTTTAATGGCTCCAGGGCTTGGAAAACTGTTTTTT.